Below are 14 T cell receptor beta chains sequenced from a single sample in a study of response to subunit inactivated influenza vaccine. MiXCR, run by TCRdb on the RT-PCR reads, gives a single entry per CDR3 protein. The data show hundreds of thousands of distinct CDR3 sequences, approximately 10% seen once. This same sample was also part of a study on T cells expressing NK-cell markers. That source reports: Production of TCR beta cDNA relied on 5'RACE template switching with UMIs.

The sample was PBMCs from blood, taken on the day of vaccination. These receptors all come from a man aged 50-60 years who received an inactivated influenza vaccine.

The chain joins TRBV20-1 to TRBJ2-1; D is unclear. Germline CDR1 DFQATT, CDR2 SNEGSKA (reference sequence). The length of the CDR3 is 17 residues. V was cut by 6 bases and J by 0 bases, with 21 bases left in between. CDR3 DNA sequence: TGCAGTGCCAGAATTAGGACCGGGCATAGCTCCTACAATGAGCAGTTCTTC. Protein sequence: CSARIRTGHSSYNEQFF.

This clonotype was picked up a small number of times. This chain connects TRBV3-1 to TRBJ1-1; no reliable D call. Per germline, CDR1 LGHDT and CDR2 YNNKEL (reference sequence). V was cut by 3 bases and J by 1 base, with 6 bases left in between. The CDR3 consists of 13 residues. The CDR3 sequence: CASSQKGNTEAFF. The CDR3 region has the DNA TGTGCCAGCAGCCAGAAGGGGAACACTGAAGCTTTCTTT.

The chain couples TRBV3-1 to TRBJ1-6; D not certain. The CDR3 sequence is 18 residues long. Germline-derived CDR1 and CDR2 are LGHDT and YNNKEL (reference sequence). Trimming took off 1 base at V and 0 bases at J, with 13 bases between the two ends. The CDR3 nucleotides are TGTGCCAGCAGCCAAGTTTACGGATTGAGCTCCTATAATTCACCCCTCCACTTT. Translation: CASSQVYGLSSYNSPLHF.

This clonotype was seen a handful of times. The chain carries TRBV5-5 and TRBJ2-7; TRBD1 agrees at 11 bases. J was trimmed by 4 bases and V by 4 bases; bases with no gene match: 7. CDR1 is SGHKS, CDR2 YYEKEE, per germline (reference sequence). This CDR3 spans 15 amino acids. CDR3 region: CASSPGTGGVYEQYF. CDR3 in DNA: TGTGCCAGCAGCCCGGGGACAGGGGGAGTTTACGAGCAGTACTTC.

The chain joins TRBV7-3 to TRBJ2-5, with 11 bases fitting TRBD2. This CDR3 is 15 amino acids long. V lost 5 bases and J lost 5; bases outside the gene matches: 7. Germline CDR1 reads SGHTA; CDR2 reads FQGTGA. The CDR3 DNA is TGTGCCAGCAGCCAAACTAGCGGGAGTATGGAGACCCAGTACTTC. Translated: CASSQTSGSMETQYF.

J is TRBJ2-2 and V is TRBV12-3 or TRBV12-4, with TRBD2 matching over 12 bases. The CDR3 has 15 residues. V lost 8 bases to trimming and J lost 5 bases; unmatched junction nucleotides: 6. Here the CDR3 DNA reads TGTGCCAGCCGGACTAGCGGGGTAGGGACCGGGGAGCTGTTTTTT. Amino acid sequence: CASRTSGVGTGELFF.

This clonotype was seen only a few times. This chain uses TRBV7-9 with TRBJ2-2; 9 bases agree with TRBD1. In germline, CDR1 is SEHNR, CDR2 FQNEAQ (reference sequence). The CDR3 runs 15 residues. V gave up 5 bases and J gave up 7 bases; unmatched junction bases: 8. The DNA for the CDR3 is TGTGCCAGCAGCCTACAGGGGGCTGGAGGCGGGGAGCTGTTTTTT. It is translated as CASSLQGAGGGELFF.

This clonotype was detected only a few times. V is TRBV20-1 and J is TRBJ1-6; 7 nucleotides line up with TRBD1. The CDR3 totals 15 residues. Losses at the gene ends were 4 bases for V and 0 bases for J; bases not matched to a gene: 3. Germline V lookup: CDR1 DFQATT, CDR2 SNEGSKA (reference sequence). The CDR3 region is CSAKRQGSYNSPLHF. For the CDR3, the DNA is TGCAGTGCTAAACGACAGGGCTCCTATAATTCACCCCTCCACTTT.

CDR3 DNA: TGCGCCAGCAGCCAAGTTTCGTCCTTCCTAGCGGGGGCCTACGAGCAGTACTTC. Its protein is CASSQVSSFLAGAYEQYF. The gene calls are TRBV4-3 and TRBJ2-7; 10 nucleotides align to TRBD2. V lost 1 base, J lost 2 bases, and 11 bases stayed unmatched. The CDR3 extends over 18 amino acids. Germline V gene lookup returns CDR1 LGHNA and CDR2 YSLEER.

The chain recombines TRBV24-1 with TRBJ2-2, with a possible D match to TRBD2 (6 bases). CDR1 is KGHDR and CDR2 is SFDVKD in the germline V gene. V was pared by 6 bases and J by 2 bases, with 9 bases between. CDR3 length equals 14 residues. CDR3 sequence (DNA): TGTGCCACCAGTTTCGGGGGTAACACCGGGGAGCTGTTTTTT. Translating it yields CATSFGGNTGELFF.

In its sample, this clonotype was seen a few times. The chain carries TRBV7-2 and TRBJ2-1; no reliable D call. The CDR3 spans 14 residues. Germline V gene data show CDR1 as SGHTA and CDR2 as FQGNSA. V was trimmed by 3 bases and J by 3 bases, leaving 9 bases between them. The CDR3 spells CASSLGNSYNEQFF. CDR3 in DNA: TGTGCCAGCAGCTTGGGGAACAGCTACAATGAGCAGTTCTTC.

This clonotype turned up a few times. The genes are TRBV7-6 and TRBJ1-2, with D maybe TRBD1 (5 bases). Germline assignment: CDR1 SGHVS and CDR2 FNYEAQ. The V and J ends lost 4 bases and 8 bases respectively, with 17 bases between them. This CDR3 region has 14 residues. CDR3 sequence: CASSSSPSPGGYTF. CDR3 nucleotides: TGTGCCAGCAGCTCCTCCCCTAGTCCAGGGGGCTACACCTTC.

The chain combines TRBV20-1 with TRBJ1-2; no clear D. The CDR3 consists of 13 residues. Germline V lookup: CDR1 DFQATT, CDR2 SNEGSKA (reference sequence). Trimming pared 8 bases from V and 4 bases from J, leaving 17 bases between. The CDR3 sequence: CSLEPKGVYGYTF. CDR3 DNA sequence: TGCAGTCTGGAACCTAAGGGAGTCTATGGCTACACCTTC.

This clonotype was recorded a few times. The chain joins TRBV20-1 to TRBJ2-7; 12 bases align to TRBD1. The germline gives CDR1 DFQATT, CDR2 SNEGSKA (reference sequence). This CDR3 has 15 residues. V gave up 1 base and J gave up 5 bases; unmatched junction bases: 6. The CDR3, as DNA: TGCAGTGCTAGAGTGCCCCGGGACAGGGGGCACGAGCAGTACTTC. Protein: CSARVPRDRGHEQYF.